The rows below give T cell receptor gamma chains drawn from one sample of a study of intestinal T cells in coeliac disease. TCRdb re-processed the multiplex PCR reads via CATT. The sample consists of over a thousand gamma-chain clones, more than 45% of them appearing once. Input material: a duodenal biopsy. The receptors shown here come from a human donor with celiac disease. Both conserved end residues are part of each CDR3. Clone size, where shown, is once, few, many, or a class for clones that have expanded.

abundance: large
j_gene: TRGJ1/TRGJ2
v_gene: TRGV8
CDR3nt: TGTGCCACCTGGGATAATTTGGGTTATTATAAGAAACTCTTT
CDR3aa: CATWDNLGYYKKLF

abundance: -
j_gene: TRGJP2
v_gene: TRGV2
CDR3nt: TGTGCCACCTGGGACGGGGCTTTTTGGATCAAGACGTTT
CDR3aa: CATWDGAFWIKTF

abundance: once
j_gene: TRGJ1/TRGJ2
v_gene: TRGV8
CDR3nt: TGTGCACCGGTCCCCATTAACCTGAATTATTATAAGAAACTCTTT
CDR3aa: CAPVPINLNYYKKLF

abundance: -
j_gene: TRGJP2
v_gene: TRGV2
CDR3nt: TGTGCCACCTGGGACGGGCCGGGGGGGTGTGGTGATTGGATCAAGACGTTT
CDR3aa: CATWDGPGGCGDWIKTF

abundance: -
j_gene: TRGJ1/TRGJ2
v_gene: TRGV10
CDR3nt: TGTGCTGCGTGGGATGGGGATACCCCTTATTATAAGAAACTCTTT
CDR3aa: CAAWDGDTPYYKKLF

abundance: -
j_gene: TRGJ1/TRGJ2
v_gene: TRGV3
CDR3nt: TGTGCCGACCTGGGACAGGCCGGTTATAAGAAACTCTTT
CDR3aa: CADLGQAGYKKLF

abundance: -
j_gene: TRGJP2
v_gene: TRGV2
CDR3nt: TGTGCCACCTGGACGCCCGTCCCCAATTATAGTAGTGATTGGATCAAGACGTTT
CDR3aa: CATWTPVPNYSSDWIKTF

abundance: large
j_gene: TRGJP1
v_gene: TRGV10
CDR3nt: TGTGCTGCGTGGGATTATTTCCTTCAGAATGGTTGGTTCAAGATATTT
CDR3aa: CAAWDYFLQNGWFKIF

abundance: few
j_gene: TRGJP1
v_gene: TRGV2
CDR3nt: TGTGCCACCCTCGAGGGGTTCAAGATATTT
CDR3aa: CATLEGFKIF

abundance: few
j_gene: TRGJP1
v_gene: TRGV10
CDR3nt: TGTGCTGCCGCTTATACCACTGGTTGGTTCAAGATATTT
CDR3aa: CAAAYTTGWFKIF

abundance: large
j_gene: TRGJP2
v_gene: TRGV8
CDR3nt: TGTGCCACCTGGGATTCCCGACGATCGGGTAGTGATTGGATCAAGACGTTT
CDR3aa: CATWDSRRSGSDWIKTF

abundance: once
j_gene: TRGJ1/TRGJ2
v_gene: TRGV8
CDR3nt: TGTGCCACTGGAAAAGGGGGGAATTATTATAAGAAACTCTTT
CDR3aa: CATGKGGNYYKKLF

abundance: -
j_gene: TRGJ1/TRGJ2
v_gene: TRGV5
CDR3nt: TGTGCCACCTGGGACAGGGATGCCCCTTTGTCGCATAAGAAACTCTTT
CDR3aa: CATWDRDAPLSHKKLF

abundance: -
j_gene: TRGJP2
v_gene: TRGV2
CDR3nt: TGTGCCACCTGGGACGGCTTAAGTAGTGATTGGATCAAGACGTTT
CDR3aa: CATWDGLSSDWIKTF

abundance: large
j_gene: TRGJP1
v_gene: TRGV9
CDR3nt: TGTGCCTTGTGGGAGGCCGGTTGGTTCAAGATATTT
CDR3aa: CALWEAGWFKIF

abundance: -
j_gene: TRGJ1/TRGJ2
v_gene: TRGV4
CDR3nt: TGTGCCACCTGGGATGCCATTATAAAGAAACTCTTT
CDR3aa: CATWDAIIKKLF

abundance: large
j_gene: TRGJ1/TRGJ2
v_gene: TRGV10
CDR3nt: TGTGCTGCGTGGGAAACTAATTATTATAAGAAACTCTTT
CDR3aa: CAAWETNYYKKLF

abundance: large
j_gene: TRGJ1/TRGJ2
v_gene: TRGV10
CDR3nt: TGTGCTGCGTGGGATTATTATAAGAAACTCTTT
CDR3aa: CAAWDYYKKLF

abundance: once
j_gene: TRGJ1/TRGJ2
v_gene: TRGV3
CDR3nt: TGTGCCACCTGGGACAGGCCAAGGGGGCGGGGCCTTAAGAAACTCTTT
CDR3aa: CATWDRPRGRGLKKLF

abundance: -
j_gene: TRGJ1/TRGJ2
v_gene: TRGV9
CDR3nt: TGTGCCTTGTGGGAGGTGCACCCGTCGCCTTATTATAAGAAACTCTTT
CDR3aa: CALWEVHPSPYYKKLF

abundance: large
j_gene: TRGJP1
v_gene: TRGV8
CDR3nt: TGTGCCACCTGGGATCCCCTAAAGGTTTTT
CDR3aa: CATWDPLKVF

abundance: few
j_gene: TRGJ1/TRGJ2
v_gene: TRGV10
CDR3nt: TGTGCTGCGTGGCCCCTTAATAATTATTATAAGAAACTCTTT
CDR3aa: CAAWPLNNYYKKLF

abundance: -
j_gene: TRGJ1/TRGJ2
v_gene: TRGV10
CDR3nt: TGTGCTGCGTGGGATATCTCGGTTGACATTTATTATAAGAAACTCTTT
CDR3aa: CAAWDISVDIYYKKLF

abundance: -
j_gene: TRGJP1
v_gene: TRGV8
CDR3nt: TGTGCACCTGGGGATAGGCCGTGGGGGAGTTTCACCACTGGTTGGTTCAAGATATTT
CDR3aa: CAPGDRPWGSFTTGWFKIF

abundance: -
j_gene: TRGJP2
v_gene: TRGV2
CDR3nt: TGTGCCACCTGGGACGGGCGTTCTGAAAATTGGATCAAGACGTTT
CDR3aa: CATWDGRSENWIKTF

abundance: -
j_gene: TRGJ1/TRGJ2
v_gene: TRGV4
CDR3nt: TGTGCCACCTGGGTGGGATGGTATAAGAAACTCTTT
CDR3aa: CATWVGWYKKLF

abundance: large
j_gene: TRGJ1/TRGJ2
v_gene: TRGV5
CDR3nt: TGTGCCACCTGGGACAGGCTTGGAAAGAAACTCTTT
CDR3aa: CATWDRLGKKLF

abundance: large
j_gene: TRGJP1
v_gene: TRGV8
CDR3nt: TGTGCCACCTGGGACCCCCGTTGGTTCAAGATATTT
CDR3aa: CATWDPRWFKIF

abundance: -
j_gene: TRGJP2
v_gene: TRGV8
CDR3nt: TGTGCCACCTGGAGGACTTGGATCAAGACGTTT
CDR3aa: CATWRTWIKTF

abundance: -
j_gene: TRGJP2
v_gene: TRGV4
CDR3nt: TGTGCCACCTGGGGTGGCCCAGTTAGTGATTGGATCAAGACGTTT
CDR3aa: CATWGGPVSDWIKTF

abundance: -
j_gene: TRGJ1/TRGJ2
v_gene: TRGV10
CDR3nt: TGTGCTGCGTGGCCCCCCGGTAGGGAGTATAAGAAACTCTTT
CDR3aa: CAAWPPGREYKKLF